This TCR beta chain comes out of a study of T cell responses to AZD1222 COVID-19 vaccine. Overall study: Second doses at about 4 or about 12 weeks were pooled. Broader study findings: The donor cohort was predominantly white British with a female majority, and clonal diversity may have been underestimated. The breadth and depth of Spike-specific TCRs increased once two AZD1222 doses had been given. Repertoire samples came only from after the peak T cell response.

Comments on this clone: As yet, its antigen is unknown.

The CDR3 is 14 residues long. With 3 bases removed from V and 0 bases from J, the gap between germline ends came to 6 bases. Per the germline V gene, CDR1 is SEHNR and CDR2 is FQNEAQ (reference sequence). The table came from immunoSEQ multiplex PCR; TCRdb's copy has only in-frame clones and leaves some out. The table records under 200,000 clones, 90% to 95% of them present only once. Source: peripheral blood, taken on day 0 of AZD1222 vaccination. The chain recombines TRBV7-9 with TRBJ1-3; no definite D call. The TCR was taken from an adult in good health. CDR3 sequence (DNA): TGTGCCAGCAGCTTTGGAAACTCTGGAAACACCATATATTTT. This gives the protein CASSFGNSGNTIYF.